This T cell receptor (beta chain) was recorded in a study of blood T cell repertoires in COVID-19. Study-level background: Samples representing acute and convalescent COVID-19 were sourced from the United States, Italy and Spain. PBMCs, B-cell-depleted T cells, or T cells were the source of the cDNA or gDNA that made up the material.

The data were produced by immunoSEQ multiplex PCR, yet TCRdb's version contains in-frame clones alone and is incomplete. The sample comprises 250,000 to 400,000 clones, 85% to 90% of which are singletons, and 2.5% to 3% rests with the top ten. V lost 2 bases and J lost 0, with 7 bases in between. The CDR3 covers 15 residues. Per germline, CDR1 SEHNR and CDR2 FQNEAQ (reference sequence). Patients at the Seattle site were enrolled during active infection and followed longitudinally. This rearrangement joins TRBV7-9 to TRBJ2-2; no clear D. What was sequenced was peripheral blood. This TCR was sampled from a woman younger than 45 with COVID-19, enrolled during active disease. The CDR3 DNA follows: TGTGCCAGCAGCTTATGGAGTACGAACACCGGGGAGCTGTTTTTT. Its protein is CASSLWSTNTGELFF. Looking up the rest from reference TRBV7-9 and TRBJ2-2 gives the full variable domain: DTGVSQNPRHKITKRGQNVTFRCDPISEHNRLYWYRQTLGQGPEFLTYFQNEAQLEKSRLLSDRFSAERPKGSFSTLEIQRTEQGDSAMYLCASSLWSTNTGELFFGEGSRLTVL.